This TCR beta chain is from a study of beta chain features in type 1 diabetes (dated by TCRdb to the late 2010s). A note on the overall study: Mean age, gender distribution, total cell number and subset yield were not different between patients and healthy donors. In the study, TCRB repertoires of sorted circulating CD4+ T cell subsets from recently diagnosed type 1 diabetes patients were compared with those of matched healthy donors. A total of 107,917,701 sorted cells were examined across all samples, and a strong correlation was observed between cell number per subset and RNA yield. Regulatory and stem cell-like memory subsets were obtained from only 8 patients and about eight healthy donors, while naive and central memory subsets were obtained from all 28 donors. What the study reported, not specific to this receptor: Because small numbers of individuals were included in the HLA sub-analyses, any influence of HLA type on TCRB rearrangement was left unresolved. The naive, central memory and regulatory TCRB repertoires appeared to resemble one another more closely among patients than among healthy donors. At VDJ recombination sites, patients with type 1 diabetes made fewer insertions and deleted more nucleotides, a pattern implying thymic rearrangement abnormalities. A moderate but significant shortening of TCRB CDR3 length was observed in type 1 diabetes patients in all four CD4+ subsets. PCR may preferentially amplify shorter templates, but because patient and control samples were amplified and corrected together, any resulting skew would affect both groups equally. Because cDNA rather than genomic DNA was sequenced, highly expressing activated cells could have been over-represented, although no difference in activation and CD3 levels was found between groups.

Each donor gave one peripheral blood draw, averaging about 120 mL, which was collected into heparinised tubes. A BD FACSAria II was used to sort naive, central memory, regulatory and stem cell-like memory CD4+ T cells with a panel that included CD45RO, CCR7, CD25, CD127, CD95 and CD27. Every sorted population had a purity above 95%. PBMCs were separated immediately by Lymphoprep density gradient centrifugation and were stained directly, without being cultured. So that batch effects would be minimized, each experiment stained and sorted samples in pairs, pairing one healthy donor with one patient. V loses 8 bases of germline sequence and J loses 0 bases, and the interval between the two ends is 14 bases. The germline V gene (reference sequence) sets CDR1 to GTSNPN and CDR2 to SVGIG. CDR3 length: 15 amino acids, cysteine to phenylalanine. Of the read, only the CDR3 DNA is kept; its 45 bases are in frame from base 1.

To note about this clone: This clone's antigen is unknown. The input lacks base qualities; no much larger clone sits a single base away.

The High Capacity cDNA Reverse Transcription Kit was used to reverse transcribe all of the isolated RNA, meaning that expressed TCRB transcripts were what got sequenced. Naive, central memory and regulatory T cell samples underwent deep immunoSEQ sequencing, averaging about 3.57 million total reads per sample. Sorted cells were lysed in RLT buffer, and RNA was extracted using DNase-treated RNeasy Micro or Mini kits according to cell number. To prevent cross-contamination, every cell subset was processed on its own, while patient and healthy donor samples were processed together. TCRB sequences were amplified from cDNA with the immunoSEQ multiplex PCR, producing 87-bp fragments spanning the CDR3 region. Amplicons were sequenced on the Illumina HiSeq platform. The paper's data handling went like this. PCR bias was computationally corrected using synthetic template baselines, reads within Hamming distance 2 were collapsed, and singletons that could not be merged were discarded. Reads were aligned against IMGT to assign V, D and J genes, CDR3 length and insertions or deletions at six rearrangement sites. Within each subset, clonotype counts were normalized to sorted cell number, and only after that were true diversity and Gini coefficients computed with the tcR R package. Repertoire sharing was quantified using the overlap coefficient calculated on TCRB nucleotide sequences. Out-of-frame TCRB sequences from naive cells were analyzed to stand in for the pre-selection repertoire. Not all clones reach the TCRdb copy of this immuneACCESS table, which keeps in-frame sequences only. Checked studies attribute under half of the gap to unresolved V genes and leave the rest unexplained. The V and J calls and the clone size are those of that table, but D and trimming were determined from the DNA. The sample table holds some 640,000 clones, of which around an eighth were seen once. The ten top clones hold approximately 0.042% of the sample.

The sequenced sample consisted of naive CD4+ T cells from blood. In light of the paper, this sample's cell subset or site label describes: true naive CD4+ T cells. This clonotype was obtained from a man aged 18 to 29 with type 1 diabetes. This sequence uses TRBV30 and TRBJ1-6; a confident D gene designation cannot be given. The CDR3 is CARGSGSSYNSPLHF. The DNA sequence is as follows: TGTGCCCGAGGCTCTGGAAGCTCCTATAATTCACCCCTCCACTTT.